Presented here are 29 T cell receptor beta chains from one specimen sequenced in a study of CD8 T cells in ankylosing spondylitis. MiXCR, run by TCRdb on the 5' RACE reads, gives a single entry per CDR3 protein. The table shows under 170,000 distinct CDR3 sequences, with under 55% occurring only once. What was sequenced was synovial fluid, either unsorted or a sorted T cell fraction (not recorded which). Source of these receptors: a male donor with ankylosing spondylitis.

There are a few counts of this clonotype. The chain combines TRBV12-3 or TRBV12-4 with TRBJ2-1; possibly TRBD2 for D (6 bases). V lost 2 bases to trimming and J lost 9 bases, with 14 bases between them. The CDR3 is 14 residues long. CDR3 loop: CASSLTGVGGEQFF. For the CDR3, the DNA is TGTGCCAGCAGTTTAACGGGGGTGGGAGGTGAGCAGTTCTTC.

This clonotype has ten or more counts. The chain couples TRBV28 to TRBJ2-2, with 7 bases that match TRBD2. The V gene end was trimmed by 3 bases and the J gene end by 6 bases; junction bases not matched to a gene: 13. CDR3 size: 17 residues. Germline CDR1 and CDR2: MDHEN and SYDVKM. The CDR3 coding sequence is TGTGCCAGCAGTTTCCCCCTAGCGGAGGGACGGTCCGGGGAGCTGTTTTTT. It is translated as CASSFPLAEGRSGELFF.

This clonotype was recorded a few times. This rearrangement joins TRBV12-3 or TRBV12-4 to TRBJ2-4; TRBD1 matches at 8 bases. V lost 5 bases and J lost 5; bases outside the gene matches: 5. CDR3 length: 14 amino acids. In nucleotides, the CDR3 is TGTGCCAGCAGTCAAGACAGGGGCGAAAACATTCAGTACTTC. It translates to CASSQDRGENIQYF.

V gene TRBV20-1 combines with J gene TRBJ2-5, with 10 bases aligning to TRBD2. The V segment lost 0 bases and the J segment 2 bases; nucleotides outside the gene matches: 6. This CDR3 has 16 amino acids. Per the germline V gene, CDR1 is DFQATT and CDR2 is SNEGSKA (reference sequence). The CDR3 bases are TGCAGTGCTAGAGATCACCTAGCGGGGGAGCAAGAGACCCAGTACTTC. Amino acids: CSARDHLAGEQETQYF.

In its sample, this clonotype was seen a few times. The CDR3 coding sequence is TGTGCCAGCAGTTTCAGGGCGGATGTCTATAATTCACCCCTCCACTTT. Its translation: CASSFRADVYNSPLHF. V and J are TRBV12-3 or TRBV12-4 and TRBJ1-6; weak D call: TRBD1 (5 bases). The CDR3 sequence is 16 residues long. Trimming cost V 3 bases and J 3 bases, with 12 bases left between them.

The gene calls are TRBV20-1 and TRBJ2-2, with D hard to call. The V end was cut by 0 bases, the J end by 3 bases, with 14 bases between. There are 16 residues in the CDR3. CDR1 DFQATT and CDR2 SNEGSKA come from the germline V gene (reference sequence). CDR3 in DNA: TGCAGTGCTAGAGATTCAAGTGGGATGGACACCGGGGAGCTGTTTTTT. This translates into CSARDSSGMDTGELFF.

This sequence joins TRBV7-3 and TRBJ1-1; 8 positions match TRBD1. Trimming took 5 bases from V and 8 from J; bases not matched to a gene: 7. The length of the CDR3 is 13 residues. Germline V CDR1 and CDR2: SGHTA, FQGTGA. The CDR3 loop reads CASSTGQASEAFF. The DNA for the CDR3 is TGTGCCAGCAGCACGGGACAGGCTTCCGAAGCTTTCTTT.

The CDR3 nucleotides read TGCAGTGCTGCGGGACAGGCCCGACAAGAGACCCAGTACTTC. It specifies CSAAGQARQETQYF. J is TRBJ2-5 and V is TRBV20-1; TRBD1 aligns across 8 bases. Germline values: CDR1 DFQATT, CDR2 SNEGSKA (reference sequence). V was clipped by 5 bases and J by 2 bases; unmatched bases: 7. This CDR3 is built from 14 residues.

The J gene is TRBJ2-7, the V gene TRBV5-1, with D possibly matching TRBD2 (6 bases). This CDR3 spans 14 amino acids. Germline V gives CDR1 SGHRS, CDR2 YFSETQ. V dropped 0 bases and J dropped 3 bases, with 10 bases sitting between them. DNA of the CDR3: TGCGCCAGCAGCTTGGACGGGAGTGGCTACGAGCAGTACTTC. It yields the protein CASSLDGSGYEQYF.

V and J are TRBV27 and TRBJ2-7; D ambiguous. V was pared by 3 bases and J by 4 bases, with 16 bases between. This CDR3 is built from 15 residues. CDR1 and CDR2 from the germline V gene are MNHEY and SMNVEV (reference sequence). In nucleotides, the CDR3 is TGTGCCAGCAGTTTGGACGGACGATTCGTATACGAGCAGTACTTC. This translates into CASSLDGRFVYEQYF.

The chain joins TRBV30 to TRBJ2-3; D ambiguous. The CDR3 spans 12 residues. The ends were cut back, 5 bases at V and 9 bases at J, with 15 bases in the middle. Germline V gives CDR1 GTSNPN, CDR2 SVGIG (reference sequence). CDR3: CAWGPPGVTQYF. CDR3 DNA sequence: TGTGCCTGGGGACCCCCCGGTGTAACGCAGTATTTT.

The J gene is TRBJ2-2, the V gene TRBV7-8, with TRBD2 identical over 7 bases. The CDR3 has 17 amino acids. Germline CDR1 is SGHVS and CDR2 is FQNEAQ. Losses at the gene ends were 1 base for V and 2 bases for J; bases not matched to a gene: 7. CDR3 in amino acids: CASSLEGAGDNTGELFF. In nucleotides, the CDR3 is TGTGCCAGCAGCTTAGAGGGTGCGGGGGATAACACCGGGGAGCTGTTTTTT.

This clonotype has only a few counts. This sequence joins TRBV6-1 and TRBJ2-2; D may be TRBD2 (6 bases). The CDR3 covers 16 residues. Germline V gives CDR1 MNHNS, CDR2 SASEGT. The germline V and J ends were trimmed by 0 bases and 8 bases, with 16 bases remaining between them. The CDR3 protein is CASSEAPGDGGGELFF. The CDR3 coding sequence is TGTGCCAGCAGTGAAGCACCGGGAGACGGAGGGGGGGAGCTGTTTTTT.

The table lists this clonotype with a few counts. The V gene is TRBV7-9, the J gene TRBJ2-2; D perhaps matches TRBD2 (6 bases). Germline V gene sequence: CDR1 SEHNR, CDR2 FQNEAQ (reference sequence). CDR3 length: 13 residues. The V and J ends lost 6 bases and 5 bases respectively, with 10 bases between them. CDR3 sequence (DNA): TGTGCCAGCAGGGAGGGCTTGACCGGGGAGCTGTTTTTT. Amino acid sequence: CASREGLTGELFF. Complete variable domain (other parts from reference TRBV7-9 and TRBJ2-2): DTGVSQNPRHKITKRGQNVTFRCDPISEHNRLYWYRQTLGQGPEFLTYFQNEAQLEKSRLLSDRFSAERPKGSFSTLEIQRTEQGDSAMYLCASREGLTGELFFGEGSRLTVL.

This clonotype has only one observation. This sequence joins TRBV20-1 and TRBJ2-1, with 11 nucleotides matching TRBD2. CDR3 size: 13 residues. Trimming removed 6 bases from V and 5 bases from J; junction bases left unmatched: 3. The germline CDR1 and CDR2 sequences are DFQATT and SNEGSKA (reference sequence). Here the CDR3 DNA reads TGCAGTGCGGAACTAGCGGGGGACAATGAGCAGTTCTTC. This gives the protein CSAELAGDNEQFF.

This clonotype occurred many times. The CDR3 sequence: CASSVGSGYTYEQYF. CDR3 coding DNA: TGTGCCAGCAGCGTAGGGAGCGGCTACACCTACGAGCAGTACTTC. This chain connects TRBV9 to TRBJ2-7; weak D call: TRBD2 (5 bases). Germline CDR1 SGDLS, CDR2 YYNGEE. The CDR3 length is 15 residues. Trimming took off 0 bases at V and 2 bases at J, with 12 bases between the two ends. The full variable domain, with the rest looked up from reference TRBV9 and TRBJ2-7, is DSGVTQTPKHLITATGQRVTLRCSPRSGDLSVYWYQQSLDQGLQFLIQYYNGEERAKGNILERFSAQQFPDLHSELNLSSLELGDSALYFCASSVGSGYTYEQYFGPGTRLTVT.

V usage is TRBV7-3 and J usage is TRBJ1-6; D is unclear. The V end was cut by 3 bases, the J end by 13 bases, with 16 bases between. The CDR3 has 14 amino acids. The V gene's germline CDR1 is SGHTA and CDR2 FQGTGA. The CDR3: CASSFIRKRNPLHF. The CDR3 DNA reads TGTGCCAGCAGCTTCATAAGGAAAAGGAACCCCCTCCACTTT.

This chain uses TRBV12-3 or TRBV12-4 with TRBJ1-1, with D hard to call. This CDR3 contains 11 residues. V gave up 6 bases and J gave up 7 bases, with 9 bases separating them. CDR3 residues: CASSRSFEAFF. CDR3 in DNA: TGTGCCAGCAGCCGGAGCTTTGAAGCTTTCTTT.

The rearrangement uses TRBV7-2 and TRBJ2-3; D perhaps matches TRBD2 (6 bases). This CDR3 spans 18 amino acids. Per the germline V gene, CDR1 is SGHTA and CDR2 is FQGNSA. V gave up 0 bases and J gave up 0 bases, with 16 bases separating them. DNA of the CDR3: TGTGCCAGCAGCTTAGCGGCGGGATCAGGAGCTAGCACAGATACGCAGTATTTT. Translating it yields CASSLAAGSGASTDTQYF. Full variable domain (remainder filled in from reference TRBV7-2 and TRBJ2-3): GAGVSQSPSNKVTEKGKDVELRCDPISGHTALYWYRQSLGQGLEFLIYFQGNSAPDKSGLPSDRFSAERTGGSVSTLTIQRTQQEDSAVYLCASSLAAGSGASTDTQYFGPGTRLTVL.

The CDR3 spells CASTRWDKMNTEAFF. The CDR3 bases are TGTGCCAGCACCCGCTGGGACAAGATGAACACTGAAGCTTTCTTT. This chain uses TRBV12-3 or TRBV12-4 with TRBJ1-1; tentative D call: TRBD1 (6 bases). Trimming removed 7 bases from V and 0 bases from J, with 15 bases in between. This CDR3 is built from 15 residues.

V usage is TRBV2 and J usage is TRBJ2-7; TRBD1 matches at 7 bases. This CDR3 is 14 amino acids long. Germline V gene lookup returns CDR1 SNHLY and CDR2 FYNNEI. Trimming took 4 bases from V and 2 from J; bases not matched to a gene: 5. This chain's CDR3 is CASSGLGQPYEQYF. The DNA for the CDR3 is TGTGCCAGCAGTGGCCTGGGACAGCCCTACGAGCAGTACTTC.

There are a few counts of this clonotype. The chain is built from TRBV28 and TRBJ1-2; no clear D. Germline V lookup: CDR1 MDHEN, CDR2 SYDVKM. CDR3 length: 11 amino acids. CDR3 sequence (DNA): TGTGCACTCCGAACCCAGCGCGGCTACACCTTC. Amino acids: CALRTQRGYTF.

This sequence joins TRBV28 and TRBJ2-7; D is uncertain. Germline-derived CDR1 and CDR2 are MDHEN and SYDVKM. The CDR3 runs to 14 residues. Deletions cut 2 bases from V and 0 bases from J, with 8 bases between. This CDR3 reads CASSLTHRSYEQYF. The CDR3 DNA reads TGTGCCAGCAGTTTAACCCACCGCTCCTACGAGCAGTACTTC.

The chain joins TRBV4-1 to TRBJ1-1; D gene uncertain. CDR3 length: 15 residues. V lost 2 bases and J lost 3, with 13 bases in between. CDR1 is MGHRA and CDR2 is YSYEKL in the germline V gene. This CDR3 reads CASSQTHPFYTEAFF. As DNA, the CDR3 is TGCGCCAGCAGCCAAACCCACCCTTTTTACACTGAAGCTTTCTTT.

V usage is TRBV10-3 and J usage is TRBJ2-7; possible D gene TRBD1, 6 bases. The CDR3 has 14 residues. Trimming pared 4 bases from V and 2 bases from J, leaving 12 bases between. Germline values: CDR1 ENHRY, CDR2 SYGVKD. DNA of the CDR3: TGTGCCATCAGTGGGGCGACAGGTCCCTACGAGCAGTACTTC. As protein: CAISGATGPYEQYF.

The sample holds a few counts of this clonotype. The J gene is TRBJ2-3, the V gene TRBV14; a possible D gene is TRBD1 (6 bases). The ends were cut back, 4 bases at V and 0 bases at J, with 8 bases in the middle. This CDR3 has 14 amino acids. From germline, CDR1 is SGHDN and CDR2 FVKESK. The CDR3 nucleotides are TGTGCCAGCAGCCTGGACAGAAGCACAGATACGCAGTATTTT. Protein product: CASSLDRSTDTQYF.

This clonotype was counted between two and nine times. The chain combines TRBV12-3 or TRBV12-4 with TRBJ2-5; TRBD2 matches 9 bases. The CDR3 is 15 amino acids. After removal of 2 bases from V and 4 bases from J, the junction contained 5 bases not matched to a gene. The DNA of the CDR3 is TGTGCCAGCAGTTTATTCCGGACTAGCGTAGAGACCCAGTACTTC. Protein sequence: CASSLFRTSVETQYF.

This sequence joins TRBV5-1 and TRBJ2-7; 7 bases match TRBD1. Germline values: CDR1 SGHRS, CDR2 YFSETQ. The junction had 7 bases not matched to a gene; V was cut back by 4 bases and J by 6 bases. The CDR3 spans 13 residues. CDR3 amino acids: CASSPVPGGEQYF. The CDR3 DNA reads as TGCGCCAGCAGCCCCGTGCCAGGGGGCGAGCAGTACTTC.

This clonotype was detected ten times or more. The CDR3 reads CASSPDKVGGYTF. The DNA of the CDR3 is TGTGCCAGCAGCCCCGACAAGGTCGGAGGCTACACCTTC. The gene calls are TRBV12-3 or TRBV12-4 and TRBJ1-2, with D unclear. Trimming left V 6 bases short and J 8 bases short, with 16 bases between. The CDR3 has 13 amino acids.